This section outlines one T cell receptor (beta chain) sequence together with its context. Measured with immunoSEQ multiplex PCR; TCRdb has only the in-frame clones, and not every one. This table holds approximately 150,000 clones, about 91% found once. These data are taken from a study of control samples from healthy donors and cancer patients. Trimming removed 3 bases from V and 4 bases from J; junction bases left unmatched: 10. The CDR3 has 16 amino acids. In germline, CDR1 is DFQATT, CDR2 SNEGSKA (reference sequence). Sequences were obtained from blood. The sequence was collected from a middle-aged woman in good health. The chain couples TRBV20-1 to TRBJ1-2; 11 bases align to TRBD1. The chain's CDR3 is CSASSFGTGGTYGYTF. The CDR3 nucleotides read TGCAGTGCTAGTTCGTTCGGGACAGGGGGGACCTATGGCTACACCTTC.